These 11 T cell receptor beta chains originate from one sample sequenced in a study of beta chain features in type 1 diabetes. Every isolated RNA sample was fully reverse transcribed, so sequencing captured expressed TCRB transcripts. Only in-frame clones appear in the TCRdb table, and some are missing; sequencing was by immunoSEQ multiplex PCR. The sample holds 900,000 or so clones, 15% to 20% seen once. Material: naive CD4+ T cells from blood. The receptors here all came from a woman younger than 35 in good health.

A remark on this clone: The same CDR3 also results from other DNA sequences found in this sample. As DNA, the CDR3 is TGCGCCAGCAGCCTGGGACTAGCTTCTTACGAGCAGTACTTC. Residues: CASSLGLASYEQYF. The chain recombines TRBV5-1 with TRBJ2-7, with 9 nucleotides matching TRBD2. Germline trimming cut 4 bases from V and 4 bases from J; bases unmatched to any gene: 6. The CDR3 length is 14 residues. Germline V gene lookup returns CDR1 SGHRS and CDR2 YFSETQ. The full variable domain, its missing parts supplied by reference TRBV5-1 and TRBJ2-7, is KAGVTQTPRYLIKTRGQQVTLSCSPISGHRSVSWYQQTPGQGLQFLFEYFSETQRNKGNFPGRFSGRQFSNSRSEMNVSTLELGDSALYLCASSLGLASYEQYFGPGTRLTVT.

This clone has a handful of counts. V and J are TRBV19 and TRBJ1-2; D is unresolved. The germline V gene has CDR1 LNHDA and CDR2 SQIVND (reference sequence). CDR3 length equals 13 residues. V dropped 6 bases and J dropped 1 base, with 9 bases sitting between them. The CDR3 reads CASSFLGNYGYTF. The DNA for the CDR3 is TGTGCCAGTAGCTTCTTGGGTAACTATGGCTACACCTTC.

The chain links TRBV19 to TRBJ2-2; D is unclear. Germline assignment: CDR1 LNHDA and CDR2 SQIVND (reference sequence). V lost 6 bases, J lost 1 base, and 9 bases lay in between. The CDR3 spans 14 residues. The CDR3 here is CASRRPRNTGELFF. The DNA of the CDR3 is TGTGCCAGTAGAAGACCCAGGAACACCGGGGAGCTGTTTTTT.

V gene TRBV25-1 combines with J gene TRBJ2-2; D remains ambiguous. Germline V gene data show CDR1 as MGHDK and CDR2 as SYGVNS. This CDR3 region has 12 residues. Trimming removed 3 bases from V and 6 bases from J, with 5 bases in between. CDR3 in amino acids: CASSDISGELFF. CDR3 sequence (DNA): TGTGCCAGCAGTGATATATCCGGGGAGCTGTTTTTT.

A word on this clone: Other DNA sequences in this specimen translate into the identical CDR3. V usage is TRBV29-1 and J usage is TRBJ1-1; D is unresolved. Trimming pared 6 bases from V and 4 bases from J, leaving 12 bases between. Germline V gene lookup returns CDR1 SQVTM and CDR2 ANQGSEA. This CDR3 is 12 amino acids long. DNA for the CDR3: TGCAGCGTGGAGGAGTGGGGCACTGAAGCTTTCTTT. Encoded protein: CSVEEWGTEAFF.

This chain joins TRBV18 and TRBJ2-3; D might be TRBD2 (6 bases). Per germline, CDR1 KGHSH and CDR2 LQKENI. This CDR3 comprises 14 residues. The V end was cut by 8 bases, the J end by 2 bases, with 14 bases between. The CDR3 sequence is CASTWRTNTDTQYF. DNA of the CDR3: TGTGCCAGCACGTGGAGGACTAACACAGATACGCAGTATTTT.

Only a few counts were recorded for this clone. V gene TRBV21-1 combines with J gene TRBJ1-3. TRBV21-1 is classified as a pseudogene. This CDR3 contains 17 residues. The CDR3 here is CASSKEQGGCRVSSIYF. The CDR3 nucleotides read TGTGCCAGCAGCAAAGAACAGGGAGGTTGTCGAGTGTCTTCCATATATTTT.

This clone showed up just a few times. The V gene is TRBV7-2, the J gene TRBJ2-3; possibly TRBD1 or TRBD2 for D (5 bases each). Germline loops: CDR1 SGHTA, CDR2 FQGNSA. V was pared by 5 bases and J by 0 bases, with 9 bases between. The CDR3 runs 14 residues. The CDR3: CASSRGPSTDTQYF. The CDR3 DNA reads TGTGCCAGCAGCCGGGGACCGAGCACAGATACGCAGTATTTT. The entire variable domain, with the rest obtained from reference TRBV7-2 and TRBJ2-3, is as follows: GAGVSQSPSNKVTEKGKDVELRCDPISGHTALYWYRQSLGQGLEFLIYFQGNSAPDKSGLPSDRFSAERTGGSVSTLTIQRTQQEDSAVYLCASSRGPSTDTQYFGPGTRLTVL.

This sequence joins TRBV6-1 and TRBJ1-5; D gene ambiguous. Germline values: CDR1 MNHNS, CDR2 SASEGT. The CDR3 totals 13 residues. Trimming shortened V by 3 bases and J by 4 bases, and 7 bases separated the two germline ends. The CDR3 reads CASSEERNQPQHF. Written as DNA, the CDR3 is TGTGCCAGCAGTGAGGAGAGGAATCAGCCCCAGCATTTT.

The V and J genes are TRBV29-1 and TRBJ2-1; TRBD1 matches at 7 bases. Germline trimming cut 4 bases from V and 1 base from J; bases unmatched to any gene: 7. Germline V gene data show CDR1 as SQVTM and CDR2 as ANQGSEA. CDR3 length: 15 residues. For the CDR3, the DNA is TGCAGCGTTGTCCTTGAGGGGGCTTCCTACAATGAGCAGTTCTTC. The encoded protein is CSVVLEGASYNEQFF.

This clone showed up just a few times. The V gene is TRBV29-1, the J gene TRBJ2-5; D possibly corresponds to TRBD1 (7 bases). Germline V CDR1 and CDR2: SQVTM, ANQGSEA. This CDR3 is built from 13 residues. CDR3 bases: TGCAGTGATACGACAGGGAGGAAAGAGACCCAGTACTTC. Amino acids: CSDTTGRKETQYF. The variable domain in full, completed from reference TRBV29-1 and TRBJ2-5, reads SAVISQKPSRDICQRGTSLTIQCQVDSQVTMMFWYRQQPGQSLTLIATANQGSEATYESGFVIDKFPISRPNLTFSTLTVSNMSPEDSSIYLCSDTTGRKETQYFGPGTRLLVL.